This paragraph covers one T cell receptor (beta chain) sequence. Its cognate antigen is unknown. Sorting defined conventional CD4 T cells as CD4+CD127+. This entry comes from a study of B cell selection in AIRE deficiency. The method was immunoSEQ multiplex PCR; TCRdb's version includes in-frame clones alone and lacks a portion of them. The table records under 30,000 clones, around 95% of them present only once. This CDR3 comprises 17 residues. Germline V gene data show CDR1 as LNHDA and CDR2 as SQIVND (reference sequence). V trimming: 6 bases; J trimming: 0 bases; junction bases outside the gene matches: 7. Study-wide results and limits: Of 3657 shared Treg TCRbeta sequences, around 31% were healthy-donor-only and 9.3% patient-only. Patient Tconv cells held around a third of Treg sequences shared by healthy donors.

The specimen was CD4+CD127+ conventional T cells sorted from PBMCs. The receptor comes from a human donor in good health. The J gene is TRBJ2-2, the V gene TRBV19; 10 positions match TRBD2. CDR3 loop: CASSSGLADSNTGELFF. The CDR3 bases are TGTGCCAGTAGCTCCGGACTAGCGGATTCGAACACCGGGGAGCTGTTTTTT.